This T cell receptor beta chain was obtained from a study of memory CD4+ T cells and cytomegalovirus serostatus. Study in general: Donors were healthy Belgian adults, 9 CMV seropositive and approximately 23 seronegative.

Looked up from germline, CDR1 is LNHDA and CDR2 is SQIVND (reference sequence). This CDR3 has 15 residues. Germline trimming cut 6 bases from V and 5 bases from J; bases unmatched to any gene: 9. In the original processing: After removing out-of-frame reads, under 2.5 million distinct TCRbeta sequences remained. The method was immunoSEQ multiplex PCR; TCRdb's version includes in-frame clones alone and lacks a portion of them. V and J calls plus clone size are reproduced from that table; the DNA served to infer D and trimming. Among 50,000 to 55,000 clones listed, under 80% were seen once. Study outcomes and limitations: A US-trained random forest predicted CMV serostatus with median AUC around 0.91.

The sort gate was single viable CD3+CD4+CD8-CD45RO+ cells for memory CD4+ T cells. Total CD4+ T cells were enriched by CD4 positive selection. Remarks on this clone: The antigen is not known.

Sequencing input: memory CD4+ T cells from blood. The chain recombines TRBV19 with TRBJ1-5, with 8 bases matching TRBD1. This clonotype was obtained from an adult in good health and CMV-seronegative. The CDR3 DNA is TGTGCCAGTAGCCGGTCCGGGACAGGAGATCAGCCCCAGCATTTT. This codes for CASSRSGTGDQPQHF.